Following are 2 T cell receptor beta chains from one sample sequenced in a study of glioma-infiltrating T cells. Using RNA template, CDR3s of TCR alpha and beta were amplified with iRepertoire arm-PCR. A single record per CDR3 protein comes from TCRdb applying MiXCR to the multiplex PCR reads. The sample carries 110,000 or so distinct CDR3 sequences, around 25% recorded once. Material: glioma tissue, nonneoplastic brain tissue, or PBMCs (not recorded which). The receptor set was obtained from a human donor with low-grade glioma or glioblastoma, undergoing nonglioma brain surgery, or in good health (not recorded which).

This clonotype was seen repeatedly, ten times or more. V gene TRBV7-2 combines with J gene TRBJ2-7, with 8 bases lining up with TRBD1. The V and J ends lost 1 base and 4 bases, in that order; junction bases with no gene match: 9. The V gene's germline CDR1 is SGHTA and CDR2 FQGNSA. CDR3 size: 16 residues. DNA of the CDR3: TGTGCCAGCAGCTTAGTATCCGTTGGGACAGGTTACGAGCAGTACTTC. This gives the protein CASSLVSVGTGYEQYF.

This clonotype was recorded only once. This rearrangement joins TRBV28 to TRBJ2-1; D not resolved. The CDR3 has 12 amino acids. Germline values: CDR1 MDHEN, CDR2 SYDVKM. CDR3 in amino acids: CGIFDRYNEQFF. For the CDR3, the DNA is TGTGGCATCTTCGACCGGTACAATGAGCAGTTCTTC.